This T cell receptor beta chain originates from a study of blood T cell repertoires in COVID-19. Study context: Specimens from acute and convalescent COVID-19 originated in the United States, Italy and Spain. The cDNA or gDNA used as material had been derived from T cells, B-cell-depleted T cells, or PBMCs.

As originally analysed: Reference gene primer amplification yielded estimated nucleated cell counts. Profiled with immunoSEQ multiplex PCR; TCRdb holds only in-frame clones, not every one. The D gene and trimming were derived from the DNA, and the V and J assignments and clone size from that table. Here the sample spans some 170,000 clones, about 88% being singletons. Germline V lookup: CDR1 MDHEN, CDR2 SYDVKM. The length of the CDR3 is 11 residues. Trimming took off 11 bases at V and 11 bases at J, with 18 bases between the two ends. Source material: peripheral blood. The J gene is TRBJ1-2, the V gene TRBV28; a possible D gene is TRBD1 (6 bases). The sequence derives from an elderly woman with acute or convalescent COVID-19. The CDR3 region is CAGGQGMRYTF. The DNA of the CDR3 is TGTGCCGGTGGGCAGGGGATGAGATACACCTTC.